This TCR beta chain was documented in a study of prognosis after radiotherapy for stage I lung cancer. Study information: Several patients had oligometastatic NSCLC after their primary tumor was surgically resected, and roughly 15 patients had newly diagnosed primary stage I lung tumors. The study, taken as a whole, reports: After stereotactic body radiation therapy, unique TCR clone counts dropped from a median of around 10,000 to 6,900.

On two occasions, one at each of two time points, around 6 milliliters of peripheral blood were drawn. This CDR3 spans 14 amino acids. Germline CDR1 LGHDT, CDR2 YNNKEL (reference sequence). Trimming cost V 1 base and J 7 bases; bases outside gene matches: 5. From genomic DNA, TCR beta CDR3 was amplified by two-round multiplex PCR. Primers were specific to each TRBV and TRBJ gene in first-round PCR. TCRdb analysed the multiplex PCR reads with MiXCR anew, one entry per CDR3 protein. The sample has 17,000 or so distinct CDR3 sequences, roughly 30% seen once. This clonotype was counted at least ten times. Its antigen is undetermined.

The starting material was PBMCs, obtained before or after stereotactic body radiation therapy (not recorded which). The TCR originated in a donor at least 50 years old with non-small cell lung cancer. The rearrangement links TRBV3-1 to TRBJ2-3; 7 bases are shared with TRBD2. The CDR3 coding sequence is TGTGCCAGCAGCCAAGGCGGGAGTGATAATACGCAGTATTTT. It encodes CASSQGGSDNTQYF.